This is a list of T cell receptor beta chains from one sample in a study of T cell clonotyping in hematopoietic cell transplantation. Assay: immunoSEQ multiplex PCR; the TCRdb copy retains only in-frame clones and omits some. The sample carries 16,000 or so clones, less than 80% recorded once. The source material was peripheral blood mononuclear cells. These receptors originate from a woman aged 55-69 years in good health. Some clones in this sample may be carry-over from other donors' samples. Each CDR3 is given with its conserved first and last residue. The order of the fields is J gene, CDR3 length, clone size, V gene, D gene, CDR3 DNA, CDR3 protein. The D gene is left open where the match is weak. Expanded clones are given a class, and other clones once, few, many or no size at all.

TRBJ2-2 13 NA TRBV7-6 NA TGTGCCAGCAGCCAGAGGGACACCGGGGAGCTGTTTTTT CASSQRDTGELFF
TRBJ2-3 14 NA TRBV2 TRBD2 TGTGCCAGCAGTGATGGCGGGGAGGGAGATACGCAGTATTTT CASSDGGEGDTQYF
TRBJ1-2 11 NA TRBV2 NA TGTGCCAGCAGTGACGTCTATGGCTACACCTTC CASSDVYGYTF
TRBJ2-5 15 NA TRBV5-6 NA TGTGCCAGCAGCCTCGACAGGGGTAGCGGGGAGACCCAGTACTTC CASSLDRGSGETQYF
TRBJ1-1 13 few TRBV10-2 TRBD1 TGCGCCAGCAGTGGGCGCGACAGGGGAGAAGCTTTCTTT CASSGRDRGEAFF
TRBJ1-5 14 NA TRBV15 NA TGTGCCACCAGCAGAGGTGTCAGCAATCAGCCCCAGCATTTT CATSRGVSNQPQHF
TRBJ1-2 14 NA TRBV6-5 NA TGTGCCAGCACCAACGGGGGGAGTAACTATGGCTACACCTTC CASTNGGSNYGYTF
TRBJ2-7 14 NA TRBV29-1 TRBD1 TGCAGCGTCGCGCGGACAGGGGTGACCTACGAGCAGTACTTC CSVARTGVTYEQYF
TRBJ2-7 14 few TRBV7-6 TRBD2 TGTGCCAGCAGCCCCCGGGAGGTCTCCTACGAGCAGTACTTC CASSPREVSYEQYF
TRBJ2-4 14 NA TRBV7-9 NA TGTGCCAGCAGCTTAGAGCAGGCCAAAAACATTCAGTACTTC CASSLEQAKNIQYF
TRBJ2-7 13 NA TRBV6-1 TRBD1 TGTGCCAGCTCCCGGACAGGAGTCTACGAGCAGTACTTC CASSRTGVYEQYF